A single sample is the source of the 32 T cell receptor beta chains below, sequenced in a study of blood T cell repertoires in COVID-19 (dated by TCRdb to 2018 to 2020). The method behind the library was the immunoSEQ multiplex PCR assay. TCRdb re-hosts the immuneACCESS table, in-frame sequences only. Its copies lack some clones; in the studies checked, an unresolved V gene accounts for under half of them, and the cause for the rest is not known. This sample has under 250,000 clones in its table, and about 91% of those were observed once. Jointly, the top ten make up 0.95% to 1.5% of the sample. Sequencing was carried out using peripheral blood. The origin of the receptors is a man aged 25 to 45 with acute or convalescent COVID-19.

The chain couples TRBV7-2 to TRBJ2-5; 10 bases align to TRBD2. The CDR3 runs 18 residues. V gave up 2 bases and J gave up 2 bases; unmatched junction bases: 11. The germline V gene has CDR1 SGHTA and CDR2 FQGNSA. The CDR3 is CASSLPSSLAGVQETQYF. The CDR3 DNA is TGTGCCAGCAGCTTACCCTCTTCTCTAGCGGGGGTACAAGAGACCCAGTACTTC.

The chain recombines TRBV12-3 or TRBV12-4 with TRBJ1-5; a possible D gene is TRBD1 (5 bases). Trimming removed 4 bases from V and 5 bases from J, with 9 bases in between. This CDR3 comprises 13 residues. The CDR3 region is CASSWSGHQPQHF. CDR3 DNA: TGTGCCAGCAGTTGGTCAGGGCATCAGCCCCAGCATTTT.

The CDR3 spells CASSMGRGAGNTIYF. The CDR3 bases are TGTGCCAGTAGTATGGGTCGGGGGGCAGGAAACACCATATATTTT. The V call is TRBV19, the J call TRBJ1-3; D may be TRBD1 (6 bases). The CDR3 runs 15 residues. The V gene's germline CDR1 is LNHDA and CDR2 SQIVND (reference sequence). Trimming pared 3 bases from V and 4 bases from J, leaving 13 bases between.

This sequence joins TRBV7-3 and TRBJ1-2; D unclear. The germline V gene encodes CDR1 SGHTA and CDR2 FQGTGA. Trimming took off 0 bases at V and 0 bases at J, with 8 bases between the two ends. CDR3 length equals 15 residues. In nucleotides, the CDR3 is TGTGCCAGCAGCTTAACGTCAGGTTCTAACTATGGCTACACCTTC. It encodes CASSLTSGSNYGYTF.

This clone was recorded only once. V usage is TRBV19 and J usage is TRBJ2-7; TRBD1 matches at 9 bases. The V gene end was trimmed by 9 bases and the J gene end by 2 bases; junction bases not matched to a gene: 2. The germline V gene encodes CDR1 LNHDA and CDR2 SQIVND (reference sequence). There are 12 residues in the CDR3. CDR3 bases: TGTGCCAGCGGACAGGGGCCCTACGAGCAGTACTTC. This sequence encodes CASGQGPYEQYF.

The chain's CDR3 is CASSDLTGGSENYGYTF. The CDR3 nucleotides are TGTGCCAGCAGTGATTTGACAGGGGGCTCGGAAAACTATGGCTACACCTTC. The V gene is TRBV6-1, the J gene TRBJ1-2; 10 bases align to TRBD1. This CDR3 is built from 17 residues. The J segment lost 2 bases and the V segment lost 3 bases, leaving 9 bases of the junction unmatched. Germline CDR1 is MNHNS and CDR2 is SASEGT.

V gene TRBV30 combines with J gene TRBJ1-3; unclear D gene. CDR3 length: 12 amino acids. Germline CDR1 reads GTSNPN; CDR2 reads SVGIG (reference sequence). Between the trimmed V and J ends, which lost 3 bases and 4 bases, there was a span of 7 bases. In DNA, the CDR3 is TGTGCCTGGAGAATCAGGGGAAACACCATATATTTT. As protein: CAWRIRGNTIYF.

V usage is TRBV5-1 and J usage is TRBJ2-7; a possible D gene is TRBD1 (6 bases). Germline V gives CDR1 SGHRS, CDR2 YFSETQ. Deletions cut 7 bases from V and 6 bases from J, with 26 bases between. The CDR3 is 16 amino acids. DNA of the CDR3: TGCGCCAGCCGAGACTTAACGAAGGGGGATAGGGGCGAGCAGTACTTC. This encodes CASRDLTKGDRGEQYF.

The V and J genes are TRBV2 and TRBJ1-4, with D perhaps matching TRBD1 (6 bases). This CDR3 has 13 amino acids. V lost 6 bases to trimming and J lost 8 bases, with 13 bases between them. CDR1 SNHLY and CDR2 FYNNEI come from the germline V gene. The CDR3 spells CASRDTGTEKLFF. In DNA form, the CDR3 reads TGTGCCAGCAGAGATACCGGGACAGAAAAACTGTTTTTT.

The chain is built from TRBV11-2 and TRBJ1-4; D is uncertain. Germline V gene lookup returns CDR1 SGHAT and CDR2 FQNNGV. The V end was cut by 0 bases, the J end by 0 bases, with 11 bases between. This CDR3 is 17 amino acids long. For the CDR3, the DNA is TGTGCCAGCAGCTTAGATCTCCAGAGCGCAACTAATGAAAAACTGTTTTTT. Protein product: CASSLDLQSATNEKLFF.

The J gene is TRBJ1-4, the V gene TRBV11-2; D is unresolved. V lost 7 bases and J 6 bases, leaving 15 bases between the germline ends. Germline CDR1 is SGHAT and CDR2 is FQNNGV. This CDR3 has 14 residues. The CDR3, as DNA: TGTGCCAGCACCCCCACCCTAGCAGATGAAAAACTGTTTTTT. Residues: CASTPTLADEKLFF.

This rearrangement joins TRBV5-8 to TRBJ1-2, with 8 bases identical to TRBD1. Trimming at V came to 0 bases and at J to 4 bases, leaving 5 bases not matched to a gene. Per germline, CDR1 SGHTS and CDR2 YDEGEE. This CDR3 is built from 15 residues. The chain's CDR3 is CASSLGTGFGYGYTF. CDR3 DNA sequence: TGTGCCAGCAGCTTGGGGACAGGGTTCGGCTATGGCTACACCTTC.

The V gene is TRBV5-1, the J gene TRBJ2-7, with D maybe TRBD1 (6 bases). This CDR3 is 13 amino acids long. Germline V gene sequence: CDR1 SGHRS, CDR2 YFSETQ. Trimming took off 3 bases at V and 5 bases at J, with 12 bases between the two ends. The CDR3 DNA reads TGCGCCAGCAGCTCTGCACAGGGAAACGAGCAGTACTTC. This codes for CASSSAQGNEQYF.

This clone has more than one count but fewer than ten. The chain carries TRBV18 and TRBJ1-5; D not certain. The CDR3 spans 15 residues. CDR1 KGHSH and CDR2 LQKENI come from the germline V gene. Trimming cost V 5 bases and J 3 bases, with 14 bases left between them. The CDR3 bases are TGTGCCAGCTCAGCGCACCCGGCGGCCAATCAGCCCCAGCATTTT. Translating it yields CASSAHPAANQPQHF.

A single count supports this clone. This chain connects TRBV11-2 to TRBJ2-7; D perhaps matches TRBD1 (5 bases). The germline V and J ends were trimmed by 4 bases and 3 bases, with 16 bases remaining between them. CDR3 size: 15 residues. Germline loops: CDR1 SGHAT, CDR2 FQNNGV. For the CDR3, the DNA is TGTGCCAGCAGCTCCCTGGCAGGGAACGTCTACGAGCAGTACTTC. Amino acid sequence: CASSSLAGNVYEQYF.

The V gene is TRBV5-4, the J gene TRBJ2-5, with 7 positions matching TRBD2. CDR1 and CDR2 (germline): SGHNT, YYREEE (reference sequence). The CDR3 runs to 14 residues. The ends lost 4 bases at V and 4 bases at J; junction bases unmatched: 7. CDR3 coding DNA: TGTGCCAGCAGCCCCCGGGGAGGGGCAGAGACCCAGTACTTC. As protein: CASSPRGGAETQYF. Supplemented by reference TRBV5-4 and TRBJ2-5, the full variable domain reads ETGVTQSPTHLIKTRGQQVTLRCSSQSGHNTVSWYQQALGQGPQFIFQYYREEENGRGNFPPRFSGLQFPNYSSELNVNALELDDSALYLCASSPRGGAETQYFGPGTRLLVL.

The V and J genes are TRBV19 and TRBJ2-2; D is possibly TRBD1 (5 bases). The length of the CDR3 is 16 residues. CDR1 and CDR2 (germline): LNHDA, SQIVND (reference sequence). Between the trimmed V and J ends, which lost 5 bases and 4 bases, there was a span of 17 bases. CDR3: CASSSIIDSATGELFF. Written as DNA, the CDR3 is TGTGCCAGTAGTTCTATAATCGACAGTGCCACCGGGGAGCTGTTTTTT.

The CDR3 region has the DNA TGTGCCAGCAGCCAGGGATCAACAGGGAACTATGGCTACACCTTC. This translates into CASSQGSTGNYGYTF. The chain joins TRBV4-2 to TRBJ1-2; D is perhaps TRBD1 (6 bases). CDR3 length equals 15 residues. CDR1 LGHNA and CDR2 YNFKEQ come from the germline V gene. V was cut by 3 bases and J by 2 bases, with 13 bases left in between.

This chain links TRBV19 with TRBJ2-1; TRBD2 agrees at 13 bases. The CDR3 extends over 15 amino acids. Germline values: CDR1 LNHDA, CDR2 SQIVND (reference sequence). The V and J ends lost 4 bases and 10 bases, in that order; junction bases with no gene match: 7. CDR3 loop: CASSTRTSGRGEQFF. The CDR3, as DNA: TGTGCCAGTAGTACACGGACTAGCGGGAGAGGGGAGCAGTTCTTC.

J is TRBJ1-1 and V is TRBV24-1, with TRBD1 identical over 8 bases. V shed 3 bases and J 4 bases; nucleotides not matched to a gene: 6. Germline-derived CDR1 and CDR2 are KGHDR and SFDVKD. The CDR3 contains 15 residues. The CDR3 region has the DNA TGTGCCACCAGTGATAACAGGGGGGAGGGCACTGAAGCTTTCTTT. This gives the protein CATSDNRGEGTEAFF.

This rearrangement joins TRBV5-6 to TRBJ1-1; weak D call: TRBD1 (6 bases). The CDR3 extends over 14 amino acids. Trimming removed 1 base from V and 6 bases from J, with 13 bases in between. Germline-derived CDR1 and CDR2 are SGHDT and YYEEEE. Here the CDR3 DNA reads TGTGCCAGCAGCTTGTACAGGGACGTCCCTGAAGCTTTCTTT. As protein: CASSLYRDVPEAFF.

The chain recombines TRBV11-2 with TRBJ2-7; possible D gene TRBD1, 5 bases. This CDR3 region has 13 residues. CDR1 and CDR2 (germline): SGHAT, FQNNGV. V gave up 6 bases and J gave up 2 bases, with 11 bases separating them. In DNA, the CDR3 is TGTGCCAGCAGGGGGCGAATCACCTACGAGCAGTACTTC. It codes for CASRGRITYEQYF.

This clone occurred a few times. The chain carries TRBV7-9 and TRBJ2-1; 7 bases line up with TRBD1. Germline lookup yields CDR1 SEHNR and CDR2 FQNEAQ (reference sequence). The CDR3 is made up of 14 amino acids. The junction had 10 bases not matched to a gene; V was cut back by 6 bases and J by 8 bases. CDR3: CASSTGTVKDEQFF. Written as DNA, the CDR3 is TGTGCCAGCAGTACCGGGACAGTAAAAGATGAGCAGTTCTTC.

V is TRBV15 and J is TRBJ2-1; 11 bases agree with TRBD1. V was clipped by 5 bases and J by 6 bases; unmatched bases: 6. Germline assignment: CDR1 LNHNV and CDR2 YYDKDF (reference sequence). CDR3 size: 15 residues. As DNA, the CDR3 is TGTGCCACCAGCCGTCGGACAGGGGGCCCCAATGAGCAGTTCTTC. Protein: CATSRRTGGPNEQFF. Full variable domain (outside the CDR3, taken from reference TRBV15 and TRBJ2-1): DAMVIQNPRYQVTQFGKPVTLSCSQTLNHNVMYWYQQKSSQAPKLLFHYYDKDFNNEADTPDNFQSRRPNTSFCFLDIRSPGLGDTAMYLCATSRRTGGPNEQFFGPGTRLTVL.

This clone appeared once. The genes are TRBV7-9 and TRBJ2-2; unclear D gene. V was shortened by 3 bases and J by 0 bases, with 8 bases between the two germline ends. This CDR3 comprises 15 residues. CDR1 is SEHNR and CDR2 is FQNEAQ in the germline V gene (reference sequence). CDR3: CASSLHQTNTGELFF. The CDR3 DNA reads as TGTGCCAGCAGCTTGCACCAGACGAACACCGGGGAGCTGTTTTTT.

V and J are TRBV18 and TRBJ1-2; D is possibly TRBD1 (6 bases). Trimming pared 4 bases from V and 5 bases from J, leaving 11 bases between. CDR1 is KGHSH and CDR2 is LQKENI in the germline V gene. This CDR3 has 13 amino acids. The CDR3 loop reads CASSQGDNYGYTF. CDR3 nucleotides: TGTGCCAGCTCACAGGGGGATAATTATGGCTACACCTTC.

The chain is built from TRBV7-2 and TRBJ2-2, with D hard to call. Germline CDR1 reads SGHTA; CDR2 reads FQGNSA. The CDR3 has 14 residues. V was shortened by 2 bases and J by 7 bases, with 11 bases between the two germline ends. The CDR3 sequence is CASSLTVRVGELFF. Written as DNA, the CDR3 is TGTGCCAGCAGCTTAACAGTCCGAGTCGGGGAGCTGTTTTTT.

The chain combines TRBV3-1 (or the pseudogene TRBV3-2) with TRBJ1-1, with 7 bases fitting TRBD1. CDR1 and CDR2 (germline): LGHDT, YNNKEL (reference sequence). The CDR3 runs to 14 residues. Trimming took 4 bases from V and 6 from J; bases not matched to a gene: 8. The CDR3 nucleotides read TGTGCCAGCAGCCCACTCCACAGGGGCGCTGAAGCTTTCTTT. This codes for CASSPLHRGAEAFF.

CDR3 in DNA: TGTGCCTGGAGTGGTCCGGGAGGCTCCTACAATGAGCAGTTCTTC. This codes for CAWSGPGGSYNEQFF. The V and J genes are TRBV30 and TRBJ2-1; TRBD2 aligns across 7 bases. Per germline, CDR1 GTSNPN and CDR2 SVGIG (reference sequence). The CDR3 length is 15 residues. V was clipped by 1 base and J by 0 bases; unmatched bases: 3.

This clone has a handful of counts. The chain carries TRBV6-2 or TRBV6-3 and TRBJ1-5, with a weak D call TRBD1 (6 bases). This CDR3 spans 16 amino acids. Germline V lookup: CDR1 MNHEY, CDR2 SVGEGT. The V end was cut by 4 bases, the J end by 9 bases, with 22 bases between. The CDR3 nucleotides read TGTGCCAGCAGTTGGGACATGGAAAGTCCAGTTGGGCCCCAGCATTTT. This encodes CASSWDMESPVGPQHF.

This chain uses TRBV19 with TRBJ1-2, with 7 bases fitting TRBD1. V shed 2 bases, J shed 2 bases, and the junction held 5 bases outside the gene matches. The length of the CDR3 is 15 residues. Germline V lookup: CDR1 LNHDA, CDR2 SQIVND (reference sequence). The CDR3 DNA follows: TGTGCCAGTAGTATATGGGGACAGACGAACTATGGCTACACCTTC. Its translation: CASSIWGQTNYGYTF.

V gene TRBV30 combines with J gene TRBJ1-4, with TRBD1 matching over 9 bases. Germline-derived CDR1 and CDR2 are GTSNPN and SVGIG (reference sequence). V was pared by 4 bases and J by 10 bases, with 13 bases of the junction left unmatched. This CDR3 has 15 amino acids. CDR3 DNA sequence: TGTGCCTGGATGGGTGCCGGGACAGGGTACGGAAAACTGTTTTTT. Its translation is CAWMGAGTGYGKLFF.